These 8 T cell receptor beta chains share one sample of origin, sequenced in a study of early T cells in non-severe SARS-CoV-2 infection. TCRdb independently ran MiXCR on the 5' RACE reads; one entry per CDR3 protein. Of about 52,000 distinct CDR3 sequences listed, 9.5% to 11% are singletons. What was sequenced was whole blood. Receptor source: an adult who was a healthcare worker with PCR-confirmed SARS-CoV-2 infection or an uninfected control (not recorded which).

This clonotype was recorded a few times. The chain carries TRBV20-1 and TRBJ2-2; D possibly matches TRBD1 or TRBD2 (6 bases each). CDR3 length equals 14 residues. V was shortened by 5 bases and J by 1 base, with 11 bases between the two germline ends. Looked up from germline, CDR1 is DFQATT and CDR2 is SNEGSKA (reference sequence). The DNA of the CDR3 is TGCAGTGCTCTGGCGGGACAGAACACCGGGGAGCTGTTTTTT. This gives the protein CSALAGQNTGELFF.

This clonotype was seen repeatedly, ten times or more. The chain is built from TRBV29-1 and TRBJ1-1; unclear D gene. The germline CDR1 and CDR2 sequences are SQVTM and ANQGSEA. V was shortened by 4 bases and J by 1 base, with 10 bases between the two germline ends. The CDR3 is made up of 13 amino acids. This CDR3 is CSVGVQTNTEAFF. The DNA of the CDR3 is TGCAGCGTTGGTGTTCAGACGAACACTGAAGCTTTCTTT.

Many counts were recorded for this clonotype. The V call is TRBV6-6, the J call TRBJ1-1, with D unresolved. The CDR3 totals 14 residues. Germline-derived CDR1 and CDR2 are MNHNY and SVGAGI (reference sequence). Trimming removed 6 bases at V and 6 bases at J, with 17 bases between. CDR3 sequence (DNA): TGTGCCAGCAGGGGTGGCGCCGAGGTCCCTGAAGCTTTCTTT. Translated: CASRGGAEVPEAFF.

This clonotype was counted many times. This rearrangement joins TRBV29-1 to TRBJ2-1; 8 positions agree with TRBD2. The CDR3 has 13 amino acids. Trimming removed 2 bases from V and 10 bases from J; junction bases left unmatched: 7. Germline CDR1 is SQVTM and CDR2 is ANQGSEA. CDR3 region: CSVEWKSGREQFF. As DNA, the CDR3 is TGCAGCGTTGAATGGAAAAGCGGGAGAGAGCAGTTCTTC.

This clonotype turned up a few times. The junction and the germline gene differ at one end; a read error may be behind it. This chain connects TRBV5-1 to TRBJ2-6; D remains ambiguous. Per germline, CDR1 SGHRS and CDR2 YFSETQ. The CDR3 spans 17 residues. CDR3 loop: CASSYGPTTTGANVLTF. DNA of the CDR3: TGTGCCAGCAGCTACGGCCCTACCACTACAGGGGCCAACGTCCTGACTTTC.

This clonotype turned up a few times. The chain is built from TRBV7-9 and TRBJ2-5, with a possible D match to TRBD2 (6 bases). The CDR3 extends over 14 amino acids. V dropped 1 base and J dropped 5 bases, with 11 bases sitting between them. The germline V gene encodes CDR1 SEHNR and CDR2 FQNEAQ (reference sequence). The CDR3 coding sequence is TGTGCCAGCAGCTTAGAAGGCGGGACGGAGACCCAGTACTTC. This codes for CASSLEGGTETQYF.

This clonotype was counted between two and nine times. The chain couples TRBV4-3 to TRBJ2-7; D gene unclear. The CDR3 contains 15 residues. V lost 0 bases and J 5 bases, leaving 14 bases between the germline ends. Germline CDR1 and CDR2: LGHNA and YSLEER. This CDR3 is CASSQDGNRLNEQYF. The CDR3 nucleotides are TGCGCCAGCAGCCAAGATGGTAACAGATTGAACGAGCAGTACTTC.

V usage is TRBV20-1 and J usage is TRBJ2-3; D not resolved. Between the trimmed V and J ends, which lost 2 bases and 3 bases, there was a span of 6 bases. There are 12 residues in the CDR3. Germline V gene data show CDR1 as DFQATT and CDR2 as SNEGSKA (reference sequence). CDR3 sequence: CSARQSTDTQYF. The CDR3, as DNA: TGCAGTGCTAGACAAAGTACAGATACGCAGTATTTT.